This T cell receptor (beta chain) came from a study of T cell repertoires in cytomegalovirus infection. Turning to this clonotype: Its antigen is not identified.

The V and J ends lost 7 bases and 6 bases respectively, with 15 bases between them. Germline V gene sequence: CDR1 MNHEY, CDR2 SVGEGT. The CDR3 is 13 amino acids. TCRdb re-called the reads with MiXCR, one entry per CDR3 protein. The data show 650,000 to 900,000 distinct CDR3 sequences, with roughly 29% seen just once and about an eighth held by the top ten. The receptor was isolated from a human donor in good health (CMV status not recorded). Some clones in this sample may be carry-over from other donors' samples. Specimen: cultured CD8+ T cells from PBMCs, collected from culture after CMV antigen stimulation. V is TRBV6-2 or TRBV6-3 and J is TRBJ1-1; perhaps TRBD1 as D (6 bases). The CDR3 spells CASNTGMDPEAFF. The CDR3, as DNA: TGTGCCAGCAATACAGGGATGGATCCTGAAGCTTTCTTT.